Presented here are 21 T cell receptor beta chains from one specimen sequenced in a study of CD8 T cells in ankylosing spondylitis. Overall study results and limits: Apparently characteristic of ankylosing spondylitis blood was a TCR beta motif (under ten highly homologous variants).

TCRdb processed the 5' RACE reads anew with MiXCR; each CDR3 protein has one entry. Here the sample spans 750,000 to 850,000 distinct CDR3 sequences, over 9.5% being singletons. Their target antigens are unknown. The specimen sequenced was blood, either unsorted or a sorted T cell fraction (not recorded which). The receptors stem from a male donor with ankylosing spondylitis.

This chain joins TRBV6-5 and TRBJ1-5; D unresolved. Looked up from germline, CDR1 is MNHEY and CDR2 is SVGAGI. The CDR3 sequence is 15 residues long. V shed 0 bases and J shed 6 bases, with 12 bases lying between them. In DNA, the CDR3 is TGTGCCAGCAGTTACTCGAGCGGACTGGGTCAGCCCCAGCATTTT. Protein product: CASSYSSGLGQPQHF.

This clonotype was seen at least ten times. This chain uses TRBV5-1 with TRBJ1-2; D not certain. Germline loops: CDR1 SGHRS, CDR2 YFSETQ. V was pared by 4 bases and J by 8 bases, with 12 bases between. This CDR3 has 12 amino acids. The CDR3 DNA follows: TGCGCCAGCAGCCTACTCAATGACGGCTACACCTTC. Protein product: CASSLLNDGYTF.

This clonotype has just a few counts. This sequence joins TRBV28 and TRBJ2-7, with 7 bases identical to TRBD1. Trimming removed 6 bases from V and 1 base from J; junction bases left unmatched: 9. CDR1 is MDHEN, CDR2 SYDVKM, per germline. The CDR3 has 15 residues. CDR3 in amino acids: CASSTGTVLSYEQYF. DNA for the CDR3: TGTGCCAGCAGCACCGGGACAGTCCTTTCCTACGAGCAGTACTTC.

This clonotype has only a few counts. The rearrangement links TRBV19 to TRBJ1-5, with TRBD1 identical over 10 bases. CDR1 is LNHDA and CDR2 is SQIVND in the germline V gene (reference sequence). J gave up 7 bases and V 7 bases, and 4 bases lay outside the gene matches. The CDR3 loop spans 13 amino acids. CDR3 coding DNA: TGTGCCAGTATGGGACAGGGGAGGCAGCCCCAGCATTTT. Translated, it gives CASMGQGRQPQHF.

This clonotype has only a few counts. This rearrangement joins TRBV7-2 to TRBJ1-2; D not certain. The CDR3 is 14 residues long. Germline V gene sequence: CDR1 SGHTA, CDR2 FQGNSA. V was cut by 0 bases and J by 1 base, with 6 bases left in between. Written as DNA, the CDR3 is TGTGCCAGCAGCTTAGCGCCGAATAACTATGGCTACACCTTC. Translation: CASSLAPNNYGYTF.

The CDR3 region is CASSSLRQGEERDYGYTF. The CDR3 coding sequence is TGTGCCAGCAGCTCGCTTAGACAGGGGGAAGAACGGGACTATGGCTACACCTTC. The V gene is TRBV11-2, the J gene TRBJ1-2; TRBD1 matches at 9 bases. J lost 3 bases, V lost 4 bases, and 15 bases had no gene match. CDR1 is SGHAT, CDR2 FQNNGV, per germline. This CDR3 spans 18 amino acids.

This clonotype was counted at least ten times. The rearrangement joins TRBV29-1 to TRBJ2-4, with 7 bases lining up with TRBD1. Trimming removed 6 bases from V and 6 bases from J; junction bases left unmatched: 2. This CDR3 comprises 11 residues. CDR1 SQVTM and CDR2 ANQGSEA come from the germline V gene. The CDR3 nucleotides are TGCAGCGTAAGACAGGGAAACATTCAGTACTTC. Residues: CSVRQGNIQYF. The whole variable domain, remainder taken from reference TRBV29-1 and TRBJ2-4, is SAVISQKPSRDICQRGTSLTIQCQVDSQVTMMFWYRQQPGQSLTLIATANQGSEATYESGFVIDKFPISRPNLTFSTLTVSNMSPEDSSIYLCSVRQGNIQYFGAGTRLSVL.

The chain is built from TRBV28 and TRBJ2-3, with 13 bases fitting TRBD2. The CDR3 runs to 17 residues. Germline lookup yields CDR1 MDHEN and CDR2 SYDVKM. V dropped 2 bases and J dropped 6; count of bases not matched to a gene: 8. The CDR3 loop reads CASSLITSGRAGDTQYF. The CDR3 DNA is TGTGCCAGCAGTTTAATAACTAGCGGGAGGGCAGGTGATACGCAGTATTTT. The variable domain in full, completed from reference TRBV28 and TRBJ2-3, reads DVKVTQSSRYLVKRTGEKVFLECVQDMDHENMFWYRQDPGLGLRLIYFSYDVKMKEKGDIPEGYSVSREKKERFSLILESASTNQTSMYLCASSLITSGRAGDTQYFGPGTRLTVL.

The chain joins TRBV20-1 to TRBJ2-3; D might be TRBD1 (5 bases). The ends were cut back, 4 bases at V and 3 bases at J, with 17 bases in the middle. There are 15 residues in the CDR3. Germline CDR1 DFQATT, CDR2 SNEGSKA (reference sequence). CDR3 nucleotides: TGCAGTGCTACCGGACAAATCGGGCCTACAGATACGCAGTATTTT. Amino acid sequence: CSATGQIGPTDTQYF.

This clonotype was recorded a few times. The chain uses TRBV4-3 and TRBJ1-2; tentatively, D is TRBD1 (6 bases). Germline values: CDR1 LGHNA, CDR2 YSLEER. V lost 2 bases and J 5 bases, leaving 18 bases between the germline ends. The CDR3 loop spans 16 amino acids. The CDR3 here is CASSQIFTDSMYGYTF. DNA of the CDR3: TGCGCCAGCAGCCAAATTTTTACGGACAGTATGTATGGCTACACCTTC.

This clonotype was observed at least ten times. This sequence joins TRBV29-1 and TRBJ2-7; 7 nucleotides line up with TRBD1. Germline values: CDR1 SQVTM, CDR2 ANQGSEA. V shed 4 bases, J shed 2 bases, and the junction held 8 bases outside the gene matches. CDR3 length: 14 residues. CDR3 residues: CSVGGGRETYEQYF. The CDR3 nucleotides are TGCAGCGTTGGAGGGGGCAGGGAAACCTACGAGCAGTACTTC.

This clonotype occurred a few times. The CDR3 nucleotides are TGTGCCAGCAAAGGAAGCAGAACCTCCTACGAGCAGTACTTC. Translated, it gives CASKGSRTSYEQYF. V and J are TRBV27 and TRBJ2-7; D is unclear. The CDR3 is 14 amino acids. From germline, CDR1 is MNHEY and CDR2 SMNVEV (reference sequence). V was cut by 7 bases and J by 0 bases, with 13 bases left in between.

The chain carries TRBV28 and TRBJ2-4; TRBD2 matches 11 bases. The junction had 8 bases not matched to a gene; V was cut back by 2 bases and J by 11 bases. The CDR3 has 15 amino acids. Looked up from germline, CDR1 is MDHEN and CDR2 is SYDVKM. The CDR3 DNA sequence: TGTGCCAGCAGTTTACTAGCGGGAGGCCCTCCGGTTCAGTACTTC. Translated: CASSLLAGGPPVQYF.

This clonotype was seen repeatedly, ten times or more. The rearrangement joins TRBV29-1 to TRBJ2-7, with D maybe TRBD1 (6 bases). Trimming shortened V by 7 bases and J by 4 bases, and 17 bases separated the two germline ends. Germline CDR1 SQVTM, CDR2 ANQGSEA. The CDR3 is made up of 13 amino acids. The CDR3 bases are TGCAGCGCCCGATCCGGCAGGGGTTACGAGCAGTACTTC. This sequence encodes CSARSGRGYEQYF.

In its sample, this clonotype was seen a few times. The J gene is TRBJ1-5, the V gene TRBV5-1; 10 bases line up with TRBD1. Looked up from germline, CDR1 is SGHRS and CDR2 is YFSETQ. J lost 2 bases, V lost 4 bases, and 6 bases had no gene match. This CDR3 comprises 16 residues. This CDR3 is CASSIAGTGGNQPQHF. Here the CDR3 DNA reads TGCGCCAGCAGCATAGCCGGGACAGGGGGCAATCAGCCCCAGCATTTT.

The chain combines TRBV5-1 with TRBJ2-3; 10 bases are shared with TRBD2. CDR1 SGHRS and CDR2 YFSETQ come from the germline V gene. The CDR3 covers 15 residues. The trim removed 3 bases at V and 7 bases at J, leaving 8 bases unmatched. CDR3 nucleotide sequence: TGCGCCAGCAGCTCATCCGGGACTAGCGTTTATACGCAGTATTTT. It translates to CASSSSGTSVYTQYF.

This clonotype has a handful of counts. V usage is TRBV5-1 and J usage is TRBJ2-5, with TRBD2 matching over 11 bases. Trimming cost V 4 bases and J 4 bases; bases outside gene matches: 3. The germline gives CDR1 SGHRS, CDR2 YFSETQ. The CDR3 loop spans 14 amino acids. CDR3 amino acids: CASSNSGRGETQYF. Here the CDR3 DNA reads TGCGCCAGCAGCAATAGCGGGAGGGGAGAGACCCAGTACTTC.

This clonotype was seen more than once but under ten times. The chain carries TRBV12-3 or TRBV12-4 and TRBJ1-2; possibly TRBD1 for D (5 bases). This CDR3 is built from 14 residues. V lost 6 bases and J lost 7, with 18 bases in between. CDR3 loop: CASRSAGAGGGYTF. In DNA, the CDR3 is TGTGCCAGCAGGTCGGCCGGGGCGGGTGGTGGCTACACCTTC.

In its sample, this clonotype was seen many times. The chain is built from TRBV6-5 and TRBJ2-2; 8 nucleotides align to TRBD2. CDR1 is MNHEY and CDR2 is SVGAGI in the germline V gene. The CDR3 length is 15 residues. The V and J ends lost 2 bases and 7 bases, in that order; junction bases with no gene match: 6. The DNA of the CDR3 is TGTGCCAGCAGTTACGGGACTAGTAAGGGCGGGGAGCTGTTTTTT. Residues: CASSYGTSKGGELFF.

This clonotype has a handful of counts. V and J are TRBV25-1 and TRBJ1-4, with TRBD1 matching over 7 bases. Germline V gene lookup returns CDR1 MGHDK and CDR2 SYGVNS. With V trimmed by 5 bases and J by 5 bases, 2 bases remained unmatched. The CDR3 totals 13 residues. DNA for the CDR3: TGTGCCAGCAGTCGACAGGGAAATGAAAAACTGTTTTTT. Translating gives CASSRQGNEKLFF.

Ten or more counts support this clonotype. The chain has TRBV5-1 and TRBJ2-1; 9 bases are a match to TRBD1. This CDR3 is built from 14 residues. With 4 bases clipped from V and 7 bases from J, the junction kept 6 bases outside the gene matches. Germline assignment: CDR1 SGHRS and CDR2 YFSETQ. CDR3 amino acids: CASSDSQGANEQFF. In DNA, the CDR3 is TGCGCCAGCAGCGATTCACAGGGGGCGAATGAGCAGTTCTTC.